The 17 T cell receptor beta chains below were found in one sample sequenced in a study of cytomegalovirus exposure and HLA in healthy donors (dated by TCRdb to 2015 to 2018). Preparation of the library involved the immunoSEQ multiplex PCR assay. The multiplex PCR relied on a mix of 60 forward primers for TCR Vbeta segments and 13 reverse primers for TCR Jbeta segments. Sourced from immuneACCESS, this table was stored by TCRdb with only in-frame sequences that have V and J called. A share of the clones is absent; for the studies checked, an unresolved V gene accounts for under half, and the remainder has no known explanation. Recorded for this sample are approximately 150,000 clones; about 85% of them occurred a single time. The ten largest clonotypes hold under 1.5% of the sample. The sequenced material came from PBMCs. These receptors came from a man aged 50-59 years in good health and CMV-seropositive.

This sequence joins TRBV18 and TRBJ1-5; D may be TRBD1 (6 bases). The CDR3 totals 15 residues. From germline, CDR1 is KGHSH and CDR2 LQKENI. V dropped 2 bases and J dropped 0 bases, with 8 bases sitting between them. The CDR3 DNA reads as TGTGCCAGCTCACCAGGGGGCCATAGCAATCAGCCCCAGCATTTT. This codes for CASSPGGHSNQPQHF.

A single count supports this clone. The rearrangement joins TRBV2 to TRBJ1-6; 10 bases align to TRBD1. Germline V CDR1 and CDR2: SNHLY, FYNNEI. Trimming took 5 bases from V and 10 from J; bases not matched to a gene: 5. The CDR3 spans 14 residues. CDR3 nucleotide sequence: TGTGCCAGCAGTCCCGGGACAGGGGACTCACCCCTCCACTTT. This gives the protein CASSPGTGDSPLHF.

This clone appeared once. The chain is built from TRBV11-2 and TRBJ2-3, with TRBD2 identical over 7 bases. With 4 bases clipped from V and 2 bases from J, the junction kept 3 bases outside the gene matches. This CDR3 spans 14 amino acids. In germline, CDR1 is SGHAT, CDR2 FQNNGV. CDR3 DNA: TGTGCCAGCAGCTCCGGACTAGTCACAGATACGCAGTATTTT. Translating gives CASSSGLVTDTQYF.

The V gene is TRBV2, the J gene TRBJ1-4, with 7 bases aligning to TRBD1. Per germline, CDR1 SNHLY and CDR2 FYNNEI. The CDR3 is made up of 15 amino acids. Germline trimming cut 6 bases from V and 5 bases from J; bases unmatched to any gene: 9. The CDR3 sequence is CASSNDRARNEKLFF. The CDR3 nucleotides read TGTGCCAGCAGCAATGACAGGGCGAGGAATGAAAAACTGTTTTTT.

This clone appeared once. The chain uses TRBV27 and TRBJ1-2, with D possibly TRBD1 on 6 matching bases. There are 14 residues in the CDR3. V lost 5 bases and J 6 bases, leaving 16 bases between the germline ends. CDR1 is MNHEY, CDR2 SMNVEV, per germline (reference sequence). Written as DNA, the CDR3 is TGTGCCAGCAGTGCCTGGGGGCAAGGAAATGGCTACACCTTC. Its protein product is CASSAWGQGNGYTF.

This sequence joins TRBV23-1 and TRBJ2-5; maybe TRBD1 (5 bases). Gene TRBJ2-7 matches the end of the DNA better, so the J call may be wrong. TRBV23-1 is an ORF, with its function uncertain. The CDR3 sequence is 13 residues long. CDR3 in DNA: TGCGCCAGCAGTCACCAGGGAAGGTACGAGCAGTACTTC. Protein product: CASSHQGRYEQYF.

V usage is TRBV27 and J usage is TRBJ1-2; TRBD1 agrees at 10 bases. The junction had 11 bases not matched to a gene; V was cut back by 5 bases and J by 8 bases. This CDR3 region has 15 residues. In germline, CDR1 is MNHEY, CDR2 SMNVEV (reference sequence). CDR3 protein: CASSTSGTGAGGYTF. CDR3 DNA sequence: TGTGCCAGCAGTACCTCCGGGACAGGGGCAGGGGGCTACACCTTC.

This sequence joins TRBV10-3 and TRBJ2-7; TRBD2 aligns across 12 bases. After removal of 3 bases from V and 2 bases from J, the junction contained 2 bases not matched to a gene. Germline assignment: CDR1 ENHRY and CDR2 SYGVKD. The CDR3 is 15 amino acids. The CDR3 loop reads CAISEGLAGPYEQYF. As DNA, the CDR3 is TGTGCCATCAGTGAAGGACTAGCGGGACCCTACGAGCAGTACTTC.

CDR3 amino acids: CATRAALDRDNYGYTF. The CDR3 DNA sequence: TGTGCCACTCGCGCAGCCCTGGACAGGGACAACTATGGCTACACCTTC. This sequence joins TRBV19 and TRBJ1-2, with TRBD1 matching 8 bases. CDR1 is LNHDA, CDR2 SQIVND, per germline (reference sequence). V trimming: 10 bases; J trimming: 2 bases; junction bases outside the gene matches: 15. The CDR3 is 16 amino acids.

The rearrangement uses TRBV6-1 and TRBJ1-1, with D uncertain. The CDR3 spans 16 residues. Germline lookup yields CDR1 MNHNS and CDR2 SASEGT. V lost 2 bases to trimming and J lost 0 bases, with 13 bases between them. The CDR3 DNA reads TGTGCCAGCAGTGAATCCCCCGGCAGGATGAACACTGAAGCTTTCTTT. It yields the protein CASSESPGRMNTEAFF.

This clone turned up a few times. The chain recombines TRBV5-1 with TRBJ2-1; 10 bases match TRBD1. This CDR3 has 16 amino acids. Germline-derived CDR1 and CDR2 are SGHRS and YFSETQ. V dropped 0 bases and J dropped 5; count of bases not matched to a gene: 5. The CDR3 protein is CASSLDGTGVNNEQFF. The CDR3 DNA reads TGCGCCAGCAGCTTGGATGGGACAGGGGTTAACAATGAGCAGTTCTTC. Variable domain in full (rest from reference TRBV5-1 and TRBJ2-1): KAGVTQTPRYLIKTRGQQVTLSCSPISGHRSVSWYQQTPGQGLQFLFEYFSETQRNKGNFPGRFSGRQFSNSRSEMNVSTLELGDSALYLCASSLDGTGVNNEQFFGPGTRLTVL.

The chain links TRBV19 to TRBJ2-3; no reliable D call. The length of the CDR3 is 13 residues. Per germline, CDR1 LNHDA and CDR2 SQIVND (reference sequence). Between the trimmed V and J ends, which lost 4 bases and 0 bases, there was a span of 5 bases. CDR3 residues: CASSSGSTDTQYF. Written as DNA, the CDR3 is TGTGCCAGTAGTAGCGGTAGCACAGATACGCAGTATTTT.

The chain employs TRBV9 and TRBJ2-5, with 10 bases aligning to TRBD2. The CDR3 is 15 amino acids. V shed 4 bases and J 5 bases; nucleotides not matched to a gene: 8. Germline V lookup: CDR1 SGDLS, CDR2 YYNGEE. The CDR3 here is CASSLTSGTPETQYF. The DNA for the CDR3 is TGTGCCAGCAGCCTCACTAGCGGGACCCCCGAGACCCAGTACTTC.

The rearrangement joins TRBV4-2 to TRBJ2-2; 7 nucleotides match TRBD1. V dropped 1 base and J dropped 4; count of bases not matched to a gene: 12. Germline values: CDR1 LGHNA, CDR2 YNFKEQ. This CDR3 is 18 amino acids long. This CDR3 reads CASSQGKTGAGGTGELFF. As DNA, the CDR3 is TGTGCCAGCAGCCAAGGGAAAACAGGGGCTGGGGGCACCGGGGAGCTGTTTTTT.

This clone was detected only once. The chain carries TRBV9 and TRBJ2-7, with TRBD1 matching 10 bases. With V trimmed by 2 bases and J by 4 bases, 6 bases remained unmatched. Germline CDR1 SGDLS, CDR2 YYNGEE. The CDR3 has 15 amino acids. The CDR3 here is CASSVSGTGVYEQYF. CDR3 DNA sequence: TGTGCCAGCAGCGTTTCCGGGACAGGGGTGTACGAGCAGTACTTC.

The rearrangement uses TRBV19 and TRBJ2-2; 14 nucleotides line up with TRBD2. The germline V gene encodes CDR1 LNHDA and CDR2 SQIVND (reference sequence). This CDR3 contains 18 residues. Trimming cost V 3 bases and J 0 bases; bases outside gene matches: 3. The CDR3 DNA reads as TGTGCCAGTAGTATGGGACTAGCGGGGGTAACGAACACCGGGGAGCTGTTTTTT. It is translated as CASSMGLAGVTNTGELFF. The whole variable domain, remainder taken from reference TRBV19 and TRBJ2-2, is DGGITQSPKYLFRKEGQNVTLSCEQNLNHDAMYWYRQDPGQGLRLIYYSQIVNDFQKGDIAEGYSVSREKKESFPLTVTSAQKNPTAFYLCASSMGLAGVTNTGELFFGEGSRLTVL.

The chain links TRBV29-1 to TRBJ2-1, with TRBD2 matching 7 bases. Germline loops: CDR1 SQVTM, CDR2 ANQGSEA. J was trimmed by 4 bases and V by 0 bases; bases with no gene match: 9. The CDR3 sequence is 16 residues long. The CDR3 DNA reads as TGCAGCGTTGAAGAAAGTAGCGGGCTGACTTACAATGAGCAGTTCTTC. Protein product: CSVEESSGLTYNEQFF.